Here is one TCR beta chain with its context. This sample was taken from a study of shared clonotypes between healthy human individuals. Genomic DNA belonging to each subset was distributed in equal measure over several immunoSEQ plates. Produced via immunoSEQ multiplex PCR; TCRdb's table is partial and in-frame only. The sample shows 740,000 or so clones, around 78% of them seen only once. Each donor was a Caucasian adult residing in Nashville, Tennessee. A CD45RA+ naive subset and a CD45RA-negative memory subset were split from CD4+ cells. Between the trimmed V and J ends, which lost 7 bases and 1 base, there was a span of 17 bases. CDR3 length: 16 residues. Germline values: CDR1 LNHDA, CDR2 SQIVND (reference sequence).

The sequence was obtained from a woman in her 30s in good health. V usage is TRBV19 and J usage is TRBJ1-3; perhaps TRBD1 as D (6 bases). Sequenced input: memory CD4+ T cells sorted from blood. Subset of the sample: CD45RA-negative fraction. CDR3 sequence reads: CASNKLQTGSGNTIYF. The CDR3 bases are TGTGCCAGTAACAAACTTCAGACAGGTTCTGGAAACACCATATATTTT. Supplemented by reference TRBV19 and TRBJ1-3, the full variable domain reads DGGITQSPKYLFRKEGQNVTLSCEQNLNHDAMYWYRQDPGQGLRLIYYSQIVNDFQKGDIAEGYSVSREKKESFPLTVTSAQKNPTAFYLCASNKLQTGSGNTIYFGEGSWLTVV.